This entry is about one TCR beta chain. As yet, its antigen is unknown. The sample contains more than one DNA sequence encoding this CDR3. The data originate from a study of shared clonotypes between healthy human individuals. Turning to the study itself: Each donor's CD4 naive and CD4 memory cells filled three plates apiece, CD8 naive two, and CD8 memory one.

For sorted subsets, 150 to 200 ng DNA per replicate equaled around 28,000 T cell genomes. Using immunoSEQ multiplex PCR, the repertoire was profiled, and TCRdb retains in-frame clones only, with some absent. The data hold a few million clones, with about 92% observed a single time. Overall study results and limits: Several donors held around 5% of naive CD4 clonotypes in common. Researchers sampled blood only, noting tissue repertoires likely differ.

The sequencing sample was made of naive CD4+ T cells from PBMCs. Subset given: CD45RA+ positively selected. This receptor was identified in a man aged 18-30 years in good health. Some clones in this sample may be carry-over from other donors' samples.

CDR3 nucleotides: TGTGCCAGCAGCTTAGGACAGGGAGGTGAAAAACTGTTTTTT. The encoded protein is CASSLGQGGEKLFF. The chain recombines TRBV7-9 with TRBJ1-4; 7 bases match TRBD1. The CDR3 has 14 amino acids. Trimming removed 1 base from V and 7 bases from J; junction bases left unmatched: 3. CDR1 SEHNR and CDR2 FQNEAQ come from the germline V gene (reference sequence).